This TCR beta chain came from a study of T cell responses to AZD1222 COVID-19 vaccine (dated by TCRdb to the early 2020s). Notes on the research overall: AZD1222 recipients whose second dose came at about 4 weeks and those whose second dose came at about 12 weeks were combined into one group, since spike-specific TCR depth and breadth did not differ between the two schedules. TCR sequencing covered fewer than 250 trial participants: 207 given two doses of AZD1222 and approximately 25 given two doses of MenACWY control vaccine. Trial participants were enrolled by age into subgroups of 18-55, 56-69 and 70-plus years, and around 150, 28 and 57 TCR-sequenced participants, respectively, were included in these subgroups. Results the study describes overall, beyond this receptor: The vaccine-associated CD4 TCRs covered the entire spike protein, and the dominant responses fell in regions 160-218 and 743-854. Because no day 14 peak-response samples were available, the repertoires could be characterized only after the peak T cell response. Spike-specific TCR breadth and depth rose significantly after two AZD1222 doses compared with day 0 and with MenACWY recipients. Conclusions about previously exposed vaccinees are limited because only five to seven AZD1222 recipients were SARS-CoV-2 seropositive at baseline. The 56-69-year group was small, and its depth increase did not reach significance, likely because of low power. Reportedly, close to half of the unique spike-specific TCRs recognized epitopes lying outside the regions that are mutated in the B.1.351 and B.1.1.7 variants. Most participants were white British and females outnumbered males, and the authors suggested that clonal diversity may have been underestimated.

The CDR3 regions of human TCRbeta chains were subjected to immunosequencing. In the paper's pipeline: TCRs in the repertoires were compared against a reference library of SARS-CoV-2-specific TCRs that had been generated with the MIRA antigen-specificity platform. Breadth was defined as the fraction of unique TCRs that were SARS-CoV-2-associated. Depth was defined as the fraction of total T cells that were SARS-CoV-2-associated. Using the MIRA data, every spike-specific TCR was mapped to the spike region that the TCR reacted to and assigned to either a CD4 or a CD8 class. Log10-transformed breadth and depth values were compared by one-way ANOVA with Sidak's multiple comparisons tests. The table was pulled from immuneACCESS by TCRdb, which kept in-frame rearrangements only. Such tables lose some clones; where checked, under half of the loss comes from unresolved V genes, and the rest has no known cause. The D gene and trimming were derived from the DNA, and the V and J assignments and clone size from that table. Recorded for this sample are 100,000 to 140,000 clones; approximately 89% of them occurred a single time. The ten largest clones represent less than 25% of the sample.

From cysteine to phenylalanine, the CDR3 is 14 amino acids long. Only the CDR3 DNA is retained, 42 bases long and in frame from the first base. V and J lose 1 base and 2 bases, and a span of 8 bases separates them. Sequences SEHNR (CDR1) and FQNEAQ (CDR2) are obtained from the germline V gene (reference sequence). The time point label of this sample denotes: baseline before first vaccination. Samples from vaccinated people were obtained from the UK trials COV001 and COV002, which included a single-blind randomized controlled phase 2/3 trial of AZD1222 (ChAdOx1 nCoV-19) in healthy adults. For TCRbeta chain sequencing, PBMC samples were collected from trial participants at day 0 and at day 28 after the second dose. A note on this clone: Its target antigen remains unknown. No quality values exist for individual bases; no much larger clone is one base distant.

Here the sequenced sample was peripheral blood, taken on day 0 of AZD1222 vaccination. The receptor's source is an adult in good health. The chain employs TRBV7-9 and TRBJ2-5; the D gene is not confidently resolved. The DNA reads as follows: TGTGCCAGCAGCTTAGGGGCGGAGCAAGAGACCCAGTACTTC. Translated, it reads CASSLGAEQETQYF.